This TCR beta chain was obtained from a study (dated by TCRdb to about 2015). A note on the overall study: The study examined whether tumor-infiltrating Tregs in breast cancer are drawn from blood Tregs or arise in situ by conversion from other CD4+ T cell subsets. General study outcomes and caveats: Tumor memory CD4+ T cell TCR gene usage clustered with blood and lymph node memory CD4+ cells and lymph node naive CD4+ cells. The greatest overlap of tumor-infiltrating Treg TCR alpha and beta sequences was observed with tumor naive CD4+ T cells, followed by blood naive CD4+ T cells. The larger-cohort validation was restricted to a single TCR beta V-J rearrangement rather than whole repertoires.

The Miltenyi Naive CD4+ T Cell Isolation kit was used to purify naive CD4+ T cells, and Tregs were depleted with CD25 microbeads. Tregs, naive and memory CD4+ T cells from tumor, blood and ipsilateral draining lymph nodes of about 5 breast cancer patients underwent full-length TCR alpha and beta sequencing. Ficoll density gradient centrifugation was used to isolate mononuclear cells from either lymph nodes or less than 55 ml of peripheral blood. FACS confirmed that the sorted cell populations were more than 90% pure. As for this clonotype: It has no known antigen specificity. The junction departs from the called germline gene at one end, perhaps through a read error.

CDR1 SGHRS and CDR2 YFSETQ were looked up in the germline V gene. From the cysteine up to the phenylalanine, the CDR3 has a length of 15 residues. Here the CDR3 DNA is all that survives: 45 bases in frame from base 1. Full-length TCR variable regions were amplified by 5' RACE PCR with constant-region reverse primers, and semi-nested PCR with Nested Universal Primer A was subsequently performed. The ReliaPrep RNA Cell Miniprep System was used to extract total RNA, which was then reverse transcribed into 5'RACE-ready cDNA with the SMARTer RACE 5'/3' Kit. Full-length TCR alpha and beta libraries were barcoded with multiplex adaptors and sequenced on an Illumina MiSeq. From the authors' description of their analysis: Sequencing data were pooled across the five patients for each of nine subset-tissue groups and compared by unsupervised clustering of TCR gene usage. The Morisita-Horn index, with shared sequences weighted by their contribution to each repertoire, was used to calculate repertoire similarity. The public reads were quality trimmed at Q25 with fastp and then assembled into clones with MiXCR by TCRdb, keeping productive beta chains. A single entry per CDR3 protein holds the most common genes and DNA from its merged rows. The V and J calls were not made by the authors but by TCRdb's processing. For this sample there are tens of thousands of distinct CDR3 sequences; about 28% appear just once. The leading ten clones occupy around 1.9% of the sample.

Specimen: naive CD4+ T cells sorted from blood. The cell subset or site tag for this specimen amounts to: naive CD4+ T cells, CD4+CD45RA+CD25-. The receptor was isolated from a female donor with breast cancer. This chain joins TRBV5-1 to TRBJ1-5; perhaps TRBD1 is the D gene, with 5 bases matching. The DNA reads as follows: TGCGCCGGCAGCTTGGGGGGGGTCCTTGGTCAGCCCCAGCATTTT. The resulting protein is CAGSLGGVLGQPQHF.